A single sample is the source of the 18 T cell receptor beta chains below, sequenced in a study of cytomegalovirus exposure and HLA in healthy donors. The data were produced by immunoSEQ multiplex PCR, yet TCRdb's version contains in-frame clones alone and is incomplete. The table lists tens of thousands of clones, approximately 96% of them singletons. The sequenced material came from PBMCs. Source of these receptors: a woman under 30 in good health and CMV-seropositive.

V and J are TRBV14 and TRBJ2-7, with TRBD1 as a possible D gene (6 bases). Germline CDR1 is SGHDN and CDR2 is FVKESK. Trimming pared 5 bases from V and 2 bases from J, leaving 10 bases between. The CDR3 totals 13 residues. The CDR3 nucleotides read TGTGCCAGCAGCGCACAGGGCCCCTACGAGCAGTACTTC. Translation gives CASSAQGPYEQYF.

The rearrangement joins TRBV30 to TRBJ1-1; D gene uncertain. V was shortened by 2 bases and J by 6 bases, with 10 bases between the two germline ends. The CDR3 consists of 12 residues. Per the germline V gene, CDR1 is GTSNPN and CDR2 is SVGIG (reference sequence). The CDR3 protein is CAWSPQTPEAFF. The DNA for the CDR3 is TGTGCCTGGAGTCCTCAAACACCTGAAGCTTTCTTT.

The V gene is TRBV6-6, the J gene TRBJ2-6; D gene uncertain. Trimming cost V 6 bases and J 0 bases, with 6 bases left between them. Germline-derived CDR1 and CDR2 are MNHNY and SVGAGI (reference sequence). The CDR3 runs to 14 residues. The CDR3 sequence is CASRTPSGANVLTF. The CDR3, as DNA: TGTGCCAGCAGGACACCCTCTGGGGCCAACGTCCTGACTTTC.

V and J are TRBV28 and TRBJ2-7, with 11 bases identical to TRBD2. Looked up from germline, CDR1 is MDHEN and CDR2 is SYDVKM. The CDR3 is 15 residues long. V was clipped by 7 bases and J by 5 bases; unmatched bases: 10. CDR3 DNA: TGTGCCAGCACCGCTCTAGCGGGAGGTCCCCACGAGCAGTACTTC. This codes for CASTALAGGPHEQYF.

This clone was found once. The V gene is TRBV19, the J gene TRBJ2-2; no clear D. CDR3 size: 12 residues. From germline, CDR1 is LNHDA and CDR2 SQIVND (reference sequence). Trimming stripped 3 bases from V and 8 bases from J, with 7 bases between. CDR3 nucleotides: TGTGCCAGTAGTATCCCCCAGGGGGAGCTGTTTTTT. Translating it yields CASSIPQGELFF. The whole variable domain, filled in from reference TRBV19 and TRBJ2-2, reads DGGITQSPKYLFRKEGQNVTLSCEQNLNHDAMYWYRQDPGQGLRLIYYSQIVNDFQKGDIAEGYSVSREKKESFPLTVTSAQKNPTAFYLCASSIPQGELFFGEGSRLTVL.

This chain links TRBV30 with TRBJ2-7; 8 nucleotides line up with TRBD2. The CDR3 consists of 14 residues. Germline V gives CDR1 GTSNPN, CDR2 SVGIG (reference sequence). J lost 2 bases, V lost 5 bases, and 8 bases had no gene match. The chain's CDR3 is CAWLRAGGTYEQYF. Here the CDR3 DNA reads TGTGCCTGGTTAAGGGCGGGAGGAACCTACGAGCAGTACTTC.

This chain connects TRBV5-4 to TRBJ2-1; maybe TRBD2 (6 bases). The germline CDR1 and CDR2 sequences are SGHNT and YYREEE (reference sequence). There are 15 residues in the CDR3. Deletions cut 1 base from V and 2 bases from J, with 10 bases between. CDR3 nucleotides: TGTGCCAGCAGCTTGTATAGCGGAACCTACAATGAGCAGTTCTTC. It is translated as CASSLYSGTYNEQFF.

The CDR3, as DNA: TGTGCCAGCAGTTTATTGCGAGGACTAGCGGGAGAGGCCGGGGAGCTGTTTTTT. Its protein is CASSLLRGLAGEAGELFF. This chain uses TRBV27 with TRBJ2-2; 13 nucleotides match TRBD2. Germline-derived CDR1 and CDR2 are MNHEY and SMNVEV (reference sequence). This CDR3 spans 18 amino acids. V was pared by 1 base and J by 6 bases, with 8 bases of the junction left unmatched.

J is TRBJ2-3 and V is TRBV9; 12 bases align to TRBD2. The germline CDR1 and CDR2 sequences are SGDLS and YYNGEE. The CDR3 is 17 residues long. Trimming cost V 0 bases and J 4 bases; bases outside gene matches: 6. The CDR3 nucleotides read TGTGCCAGCAGCGTAGCTCTAGCGGGAGGGAACGCAGATACGCAGTATTTT. Translating gives CASSVALAGGNADTQYF.

The chain combines TRBV10-2 with TRBJ2-1; D possibly corresponds to TRBD2 (5 bases). With 0 bases removed from V and 7 bases from J, the gap between germline ends came to 10 bases. Germline V gene sequence: CDR1 WSHSY, CDR2 SAAADI. This CDR3 comprises 14 residues. The DNA of the CDR3 is TGCGCCAGCAGTGAGTCGCTAGCCCCTAATGAGCAGTTCTTC. Amino acids: CASSESLAPNEQFF.

The V gene is TRBV4-3, the J gene TRBJ1-4, with 11 bases aligning to TRBD1. The junction had 1 base not matched to a gene; V was cut back by 3 bases and J by 7 bases. Germline values: CDR1 LGHNA, CDR2 YSLEER. This CDR3 spans 14 amino acids. CDR3 sequence (DNA): TGCGCCAGCAGCCAGGGGACAGGGGGTGAAAAACTGTTTTTT. It is translated as CASSQGTGGEKLFF.

V is TRBV19 and J is TRBJ2-7; 7 bases map to TRBD1. Germline CDR1 and CDR2: LNHDA and SQIVND (reference sequence). Losses at the gene ends were 5 bases for V and 0 bases for J; bases not matched to a gene: 4. This CDR3 contains 14 residues. Written as DNA, the CDR3 is TGTGCCAGTAGTGCCGGGACAGCCTCCTACGAGCAGTACTTC. Translation gives CASSAGTASYEQYF. Using reference TRBV19 and TRBJ2-7 for the parts outside the CDR3, the full variable domain is DGGITQSPKYLFRKEGQNVTLSCEQNLNHDAMYWYRQDPGQGLRLIYYSQIVNDFQKGDIAEGYSVSREKKESFPLTVTSAQKNPTAFYLCASSAGTASYEQYFGPGTRLTVT.

The chain employs TRBV18 and TRBJ2-6; D is possibly TRBD2 (7 bases). Trimming took off 3 bases at V and 0 bases at J, with 12 bases between the two ends. Germline CDR1 KGHSH, CDR2 LQKENI. There are 17 residues in the CDR3. The CDR3 bases are TGTGCCAGCTCACCCCGCGGGGGCCCCTCTGGGGCCAACGTCCTGACTTTC. It encodes CASSPRGGPSGANVLTF.

Written as DNA, the CDR3 is TGCGCCAGCAGCTCCACCTACGAGCAGTACTTC. Translating it yields CASSSTYEQYF. V is TRBV5-1 and J is TRBJ2-7; D is uncertain. Trimming removed 3 bases from V and 2 bases from J, with 3 bases in between. The CDR3 covers 11 residues. Germline V gene sequence: CDR1 SGHRS, CDR2 YFSETQ.

The CDR3 sequence is CASRLVRAATGNEAGELFF. The CDR3 coding sequence is TGTGCAAGTCGCTTAGTCCGGGCCGCGACAGGGAATGAAGCCGGGGAGCTGTTTTTT. The rearrangement uses TRBV12-2 and TRBJ2-2; the table's D call, TRBD1, was not checked against the DNA. TRBV12-2 is marked as a pseudogene. CDR3 length equals 19 residues.

The chain recombines TRBV28 with TRBJ1-2; D is unclear. Trimming took 6 bases from V and 4 from J, leaving 15 bases between them. The CDR3 has 14 amino acids. Germline V gives CDR1 MDHEN, CDR2 SYDVKM. DNA of the CDR3: TGTGCCAGCAGCCTCGCGGAGAGAATCTATGGCTACACCTTC. Amino acid sequence: CASSLAERIYGYTF.

In DNA form, the CDR3 reads TGTGCCAGCAGTGGCATAATCAGTGAAAAACTGTTTTTT. It translates to CASSGIISEKLFF. V usage is TRBV6-1 and J usage is TRBJ1-4; D call uncertain. The V end was cut by 4 bases, the J end by 7 bases, with 10 bases between. CDR3 size: 13 residues. CDR1 and CDR2 (germline): MNHNS, SASEGT.

CDR3 sequence: CATSGLGAPPGQPQHF. The CDR3 DNA is TGTGCCACCAGCGGCCTGGGGGCTCCCCCGGGGCAGCCCCAGCATTTT. This chain joins TRBV15 and TRBJ1-5, with D maybe TRBD1 (6 bases). The CDR3 extends over 16 amino acids. Trimming took 5 bases from V and 7 from J, leaving 21 bases between them. CDR1 is LNHNV and CDR2 is YYDKDF in the germline V gene (reference sequence).